This T cell receptor beta chain appears in the sequencing data of a study of blood T cells in healthy people across ages. Together with a sample-barcoded 5' primer, a J-beta primer mix was included in a second PCR lasting about 7 to 12 cycles. No fewer than 3 million CDR3-containing paired-end reads came from each sample. TCRdb reprocessed the 5' RACE reads via MiXCR and lists one record per CDR3 protein. The sample has more than 800,000 distinct CDR3 sequences; under 55% are singletons. The germline CDR1 and CDR2 sequences are DFQATT and SNEGSKA (reference sequence). Between the trimmed V and J ends, which lost 5 bases and 5 bases, there was a span of 27 bases. The CDR3 extends over 17 amino acids.

The sequence came from a woman aged 55-70 years in good health. The chain recombines TRBV20-1 with TRBJ2-5, with a possible D match to TRBD2 (9 bases). Input material: blood. The CDR3 coding sequence is TGCAGTGCTTTTCAGGGGGCGGCTAGCGGGATCCGGGAGACCCAGTACTTC. Translated: CSAFQGAASGIRETQYF.